Below are 28 T cell receptor beta chains sequenced from a single sample in a study of blood T cells in healthy people across ages. For the second PCR, which ran for roughly 6 to 11 cycles, a sample-barcoded 5' primer and a J-beta primer mix were used. TCRdb re-derived calls from the 5' RACE reads in MiXCR, one entry per CDR3 protein. The repertoire holds roughly 680,000 distinct CDR3 sequences, with over 40% as singletons. The sequencing sample was made of blood. Receptors originate from a woman aged 80 or over in good health.

With regard to this clonotype: A much larger clone lies one base from this, so it may be a read error. The V gene is TRBV7-3, the J gene TRBJ2-3, with D tentatively TRBD1 (5 bases). V was trimmed by 0 bases and J by 6 bases, leaving 22 bases between them. Germline V gene data show CDR1 as SGHTA and CDR2 as FQGTGA. The CDR3 runs to 18 residues. CDR3 DNA: TGTGCCAGCAGCTTAACCGCTCCTCGAGGACACGCCATGGATACGCAGTATTTT. Translated: CASSLTAPRGHAMDTQYF.

Remarks on this clonotype: Possible read error: a much larger clone is one base away. V and J are TRBV20-1 and TRBJ2-5, with D perhaps matching TRBD1 (5 bases). This CDR3 has 11 residues. V lost 5 bases to trimming and J lost 4 bases, with 8 bases between them. Per germline, CDR1 DFQATT and CDR2 SNEGSKA (reference sequence). The CDR3 here is CSAPRGETQYF. The DNA for the CDR3 is TGCAGTGCTCCTAGGGGAGAGACCCAGTACTTC.

This clonotype was seen a handful of times. The chain has TRBV28 and TRBJ1-5; D is uncertain. V was clipped by 6 bases and J by 7 bases, with 16 bases between them. The V gene's germline CDR1 is MDHEN and CDR2 SYDVKM. CDR3 length: 14 residues. CDR3 nucleotide sequence: TGTGCCAGCAGATCGCCGTTGGGATTGCAGCCCCAGCATTTT. The encoded protein is CASRSPLGLQPQHF. Variable domain in full (rest from reference TRBV28 and TRBJ1-5): DVKVTQSSRYLVKRTGEKVFLECVQDMDHENMFWYRQDPGLGLRLIYFSYDVKMKEKGDIPEGYSVSREKKERFSLILESASTNQTSMYLCASRSPLGLQPQHFGDGTRLSIL.

This clonotype has just one count. In DNA form, the CDR3 reads TGTGCCAGCAGTCCCATGACCGGGACAGGGATCTATGGCTACACCTTC. Its protein product is CASSPMTGTGIYGYTF. The genes are TRBV6-5 and TRBJ1-2; 9 bases are a match to TRBD1. CDR3 length: 16 amino acids. Trimming took 5 bases from V and 4 from J; bases not matched to a gene: 11. Germline-derived CDR1 and CDR2 are MNHEY and SVGAGI.

The rearrangement uses TRBV10-3 and TRBJ1-2, with 11 bases aligning to TRBD1. The length of the CDR3 is 12 residues. V was clipped by 11 bases and J by 6 bases; unmatched bases: 5. CDR1 is ENHRY, CDR2 SYGVKD, per germline. The CDR3 coding sequence is TGTGCCGGGGGGACAGGGGGAAATGGCTACACCTTC. Translation gives CAGGTGGNGYTF.

This clonotype appeared a few times. A much larger clone differs from this one at a single base, so this may be a read error. The V call is TRBV3-1, the J call TRBJ2-5, with 11 nucleotides matching TRBD2. Germline V CDR1 and CDR2: LGHDT, YNNKEL (reference sequence). V lost 0 bases, J lost 11 bases, and 11 bases stayed unmatched. This CDR3 region has 16 residues. CDR3 nucleotide sequence: TGTGCCAGCAGCCAAGAAGTGACTAGCGGGGACTCTGAGCAGTACTTC. Its translation: CASSQEVTSGDSEQYF.

This clonotype was seen at least ten times. The gene calls are TRBV7-9 and TRBJ2-3; 11 bases fit TRBD2. The junction had 7 bases not matched to a gene; V was cut back by 7 bases and J by 4 bases. The CDR3 runs 15 residues. CDR1 and CDR2 (germline): SEHNR, FQNEAQ (reference sequence). CDR3: CASTTGTSGPDTQYF. The CDR3 DNA reads as TGTGCCAGCACCACAGGGACTAGCGGACCAGATACGCAGTATTTT.

J is TRBJ1-2 and V is TRBV5-1; 10 bases agree with TRBD1. The germline CDR1 and CDR2 sequences are SGHRS and YFSETQ. With V trimmed by 1 base and J by 8 bases, 11 bases remained unmatched. The CDR3 consists of 16 residues. The CDR3 DNA reads as TGCGCCAGCAGCTTGTTACCGGGACAGGGGATGAGAGGCTACACCTTC. Translated, it gives CASSLLPGQGMRGYTF.

The J gene is TRBJ2-1, the V gene TRBV3-1; 9 bases match TRBD2. This CDR3 region has 17 residues. V shed 4 bases and J 7 bases; nucleotides not matched to a gene: 14. Germline loops: CDR1 LGHDT, CDR2 YNNKEL (reference sequence). CDR3: CASSLLGAGGPENEQFF. The CDR3 DNA reads TGTGCCAGCAGCCTCCTGGGGGCGGGGGGGCCCGAGAATGAGCAGTTCTTC.

This clonotype has just a few counts. This chain uses TRBV5-1 with TRBJ2-2; D gene uncertain. V was cut by 0 bases and J by 2 bases, with 5 bases left in between. CDR3 length: 14 residues. CDR1 and CDR2 from the germline V gene are SGHRS and YFSETQ. The CDR3 protein is CASSLGINTGELFF. CDR3 nucleotide sequence: TGCGCCAGCAGCTTGGGCATTAACACCGGGGAGCTGTTTTTT.

The chain carries TRBV21-1 and TRBJ1-1; the table's D call, TRBD1, has no DNA check behind it. TRBV21-1 counts as a pseudogene. The CDR3 is 16 amino acids. The CDR3: CASTCGPQGMNTEAFF. The CDR3, as DNA: TGTGCCAGCACTTGCGGGCCTCAGGGGATGAACACTGAAGCTTTCTTT.

The chain couples TRBV18 to TRBJ2-1; D remains ambiguous. Germline V gene sequence: CDR1 KGHSH, CDR2 LQKENI. The CDR3 is 14 amino acids. The CDR3 sequence is CANHLSISYNEQFF. The CDR3 DNA is TGTGCTAATCACCTGAGTATTTCCTACAATGAGCAGTTCTTC.

Remarks on this clonotype: A junction end diverges from the germline sequence, so it may reflect a read error. The chain couples TRBV4-2 to TRBJ1-6; perhaps TRBD1 as D (6 bases). The CDR3 is 16 amino acids. Per germline, CDR1 LGHNA and CDR2 YNFKEQ. CDR3 sequence (DNA): TGTGCCTGCAGCATCGCCGCGGGGGCGGACAATTCACCCCTCCACTTT. Its translation is CACSIAAGADNSPLHF.

The genes are TRBV2 and TRBJ2-5, with 11 bases aligning to TRBD2. J lost 5 bases, V lost 7 bases, and 3 bases had no gene match. Germline CDR1 SNHLY, CDR2 FYNNEI. The CDR3 runs 13 residues. CDR3 bases: TGTGCCAGCACGGGACTAGCGGCGGAGACCCAGTACTTC. This sequence encodes CASTGLAAETQYF.

The chain couples TRBV12-3 or TRBV12-4 to TRBJ1-1; 7 positions match TRBD1. The CDR3 has 14 residues. J was trimmed by 2 bases and V by 5 bases; bases with no gene match: 5. The CDR3 nucleotides read TGTGCCAGCAGTACAGGGGTGGTTAACACTGAAGCTTTCTTT. Translated, it gives CASSTGVVNTEAFF.

The V and J genes are TRBV5-1 and TRBJ1-2; no firm D call. Per the germline V gene, CDR1 is SGHRS and CDR2 is YFSETQ. CDR3 length: 13 amino acids. The V gene lost 2 bases and the J gene lost 3 bases, with 8 bases spanning the gap. The CDR3 DNA is TGCGCCAGCAGCTTAAGGACGGACTATGGCTACACCTTC. Amino acid sequence: CASSLRTDYGYTF.

The chain recombines TRBV2 with TRBJ1-2; no clear D gene. Trimming removed 7 bases from V and 0 bases from J, with 9 bases in between. The V gene's germline CDR1 is SNHLY and CDR2 FYNNEI. The CDR3 extends over 13 amino acids. This chain's CDR3 is CASKTGPNYGYTF. CDR3 coding DNA: TGTGCCAGCAAGACCGGTCCTAACTATGGCTACACCTTC.

The chain links TRBV10-3 to TRBJ2-5; D gene uncertain. The last part of the DNA fits TRBJ2-7 better; the J call may be wrong. The CDR3 has 12 residues. Germline CDR1 reads ENHRY; CDR2 reads SYGVKD. The CDR3 nucleotides read TGTGCCATCAGTGAGGGGGTCTACGAGCAGTACTTC. Translated: CAISEGVYEQYF.

Concerning this clonotype: This may arise from a read error, as a much more abundant clone is one base away. This chain links TRBV7-3 with TRBJ2-1; no firm D call. The end of the DNA fits TRBJ2-7 better, so the J call may be wrong. Germline V lookup: CDR1 SGHTA, CDR2 FQGTGA. The CDR3 loop spans 15 amino acids. CDR3 nucleotide sequence: TGTGCCAGCAGCACCCAAGACCACTCCTACAATGAGCAGTACTTC. Protein sequence: CASSTQDHSYNEQYF.

The genes are TRBV20-1 and TRBJ2-1, with 8 bases that match TRBD1. The CDR3 consists of 14 residues. The V segment lost 2 bases and the J segment 5 bases; nucleotides outside the gene matches: 5. Germline loops: CDR1 DFQATT, CDR2 SNEGSKA (reference sequence). CDR3 DNA: TGCAGTGCTAGACCAGGGGGCTTCAACAATGAGCAGTTCTTC. Protein product: CSARPGGFNNEQFF.

J is TRBJ1-1 and V is TRBV10-3, with 7 bases aligning to TRBD1. Germline loops: CDR1 ENHRY, CDR2 SYGVKD. The CDR3 totals 14 residues. The V segment lost 4 bases and the J segment 1 base; nucleotides outside the gene matches: 3. The CDR3 nucleotides read TGTGCCATCAGTGGGGGACAGAAGAACACTGAAGCTTTCTTT. Translating gives CAISGGQKNTEAFF.

This clonotype was found many times. This chain joins TRBV25-1 and TRBJ2-7, with a possible D match to TRBD2 (5 bases). V shed 5 bases and J shed 2 bases, with 16 bases lying between them. Germline CDR1 MGHDK, CDR2 SYGVNS. CDR3 length equals 15 residues. CDR3 bases: TGTGCCAGCAGTCCCCGGGAAGCGGTTGCCTACGAGCAGTACTTC. Its translation is CASSPREAVAYEQYF.

The chain combines TRBV25-1 with TRBJ1-1; D is uncertain. The CDR3 contains 12 residues. CDR1 and CDR2 (germline): MGHDK, SYGVNS. Between the trimmed V and J ends, which lost 3 bases and 11 bases, there was a span of 13 bases. The CDR3 bases are TGTGCCAGCAGTGATTTGGGGTCTTCGGCTTTCTTT. This sequence encodes CASSDLGSSAFF.

This clonotype has just a few counts. This chain links TRBV6-1 with TRBJ1-4, with no clear D. Germline V CDR1 and CDR2: MNHNS, SASEGT. Trimming cost V 7 bases and J 0 bases, with 12 bases left between them. The CDR3 has 15 residues. CDR3 residues: CASIRAGTTNEKLFF. In nucleotides, the CDR3 is TGTGCCAGCATCCGAGCAGGAACAACTAATGAAAAACTGTTTTTT.

This clonotype was seen at least ten times. The chain employs TRBV12-3 or TRBV12-4 and TRBJ2-1, with 7 positions matching TRBD1. V shed 1 base, J shed 7 bases, and the junction held 7 bases outside the gene matches. The CDR3 is 15 amino acids. Written as DNA, the CDR3 is TGTGCCAGCAGTTTAGAGGGGGCCCCGAGGAATGAGCAGTTCTTC. This codes for CASSLEGAPRNEQFF.

This clonotype has only a few counts. The chain employs TRBV20-1 and TRBJ1-5; possibly TRBD1 for D (6 bases). This CDR3 region has 15 residues. Germline V gene sequence: CDR1 DFQATT, CDR2 SNEGSKA (reference sequence). Deletions cut 5 bases from V and 0 bases from J, with 14 bases between. The DNA for the CDR3 is TGCAGTGCTTCCGCTCCACAGGGTAGCAATCAGCCCCAGCATTTT. Its translation: CSASAPQGSNQPQHF.

This clonotype was picked up one time. A much more abundant neighbour one base away suggests this may be a read error. J is TRBJ2-1 and V is TRBV6-2 or TRBV6-3; D is unclear. The CDR3 extends over 13 amino acids. The ends were cut back, 7 bases at V and 10 bases at J, with 17 bases in the middle. Germline-derived CDR1 and CDR2 are MNHEY and SVGEGT. The CDR3 DNA is TGTGCCAGCAATTCTGCTGGGGTTGACGAGCAGTTCTTC. It translates to CASNSAGVDEQFF.

V gene TRBV4-3 combines with J gene TRBJ1-4, with TRBD1 as a possible D gene (5 bases). V lost 4 bases to trimming and J lost 11 bases, with 20 bases between them. The CDR3 has 15 residues. Per germline, CDR1 LGHNA and CDR2 YSLEER. The CDR3 DNA is TGCGCCAGCAGCCCTGGACGGACAAGCGCTCCTAAACTGTTTTTT. Amino acid sequence: CASSPGRTSAPKLFF.